This T cell receptor beta chain was identified in a study of blood T cell repertoires in COVID-19. Study at large: Researchers got acute and convalescent COVID-19 samples from the United States, Italy and Spain.

The V gene lost 2 bases and the J gene lost 4 bases, with 8 bases spanning the gap. The CDR3 consists of 13 residues. The germline V gene encodes CDR1 MDHEN and CDR2 SYDVKM. Recruited during active infection, patients (from Seattle) were subsequently followed longitudinally. Clones were read by immunoSEQ multiplex PCR, and TCRdb kept only the in-frame ones, dropping some. Among under 300,000 clones listed, 75% to 90% were seen once. Of note for this clone: At the DNA level, this CDR3 is encoded by other sequences in the same sample as well.

The sequence derives from a woman between 70 and 85 years old with COVID-19, enrolled during active disease. V is TRBV28 and J is TRBJ1-2; D perhaps matches TRBD1 (5 bases). The sequenced material came from peripheral blood. The CDR3 region has the DNA TGTGCCAGCAGTTTAAGACAGCCCTATGGCTACACCTTC. It specifies CASSLRQPYGYTF.